Listed below are T cell receptor beta chains from one sample, sequenced in a study of monozygotic twins with inflammatory bowel disease. TCRdb re-called the 5' RACE reads and shows each CDR3 protein once, DNA omitted. Seen in this sample are roughly 150,000 distinct CDR3 sequences; the ten most common clones hold approximately 2.5%. The sequencing input was blood. These receptors all stem from a human donor with ulcerative colitis or Crohn's disease, or a healthy co-twin of an affected twin (not recorded which). CDR3s include the opening cysteine and the closing phenylalanine or tryptophan. Each record gives: V gene, CDR3 length, J gene, CDR3 protein.

>TRBV20-1|16|TRBJ2-2
CSARDRQGQGTGELFF
>TRBV7-2|16|TRBJ1-1
CASSDGRDRGNTEAFF
>TRBV20-1|14|TRBJ2-7
CSARAGGHSYEQYF
>TRBV5-4|14|TRBJ1-3
CASSVGTGRNTIYF
>TRBV10-3|14|TRBJ2-7
CAISGGDRVDEQYF
>TRBV7-2|15|TRBJ2-5
CASSENSGLAETQYF
>TRBV7-2|14|TRBJ2-5
CASSSQGHRQTQYF
>TRBV7-2|16|TRBJ2-7
CAGSLPPAGETYEQYF
>TRBV20-1|14|TRBJ2-7
CSASESQRNYEQYF
>TRBV14|16|TRBJ2-3
CASSQDLRGFTDTQYF
>TRBV20-1|16|TRBJ2-1
CSAREFDRALVNEQFF
>TRBV5-1|14|TRBJ2-1
CASSLDGQYNEQFF
>TRBV6-1|17|TRBJ1-2
CASSEPGQGIFFFGYTF
>TRBV29-1|16|TRBJ2-6
CSVFGAGGQRANVLTF
>TRBV29-1|12|TRBJ2-7
CSVLQGPYEQYF
>TRBV20-1|17|TRBJ2-1
CSARDPFGQGTYNEQFF
>TRBV20-1|13|TRBJ2-5
CSAREGDQETQYF
>TRBV15|16|TRBJ2-7
CATSRGTRAGAYEQYF
>TRBV4-1|12|TRBJ1-1
CASSQDAVEAFF
>TRBV5-5|14|TRBJ2-7
CASSTGTGSYEQYF
>TRBV7-2|16|TRBJ2-7
CASSLGVSGRAYEQYF
>TRBV7-8|15|TRBJ2-7
CASSDRDRGPREQYF
>TRBV20-1|12|TRBJ2-7
CSATDRGNEQYF
>TRBV7-3|15|TRBJ2-1
CASSLTRHGFSEQFF
>TRBV19|13|TRBJ1-2
CASTPDRTRGYTF
>TRBV20-1|15|TRBJ2-6
CSATRTGDGANVLTF
>TRBV4-2|16|TRBJ1-4
CASGQESRGPGEKLFF
>TRBV20-1|11|TRBJ2-7
CSATGVDEQYF
>TRBV20-1|12|TRBJ1-2
CSAGDKGSGYTF
>TRBV19|13|TRBJ2-3
CATTTDNTDTQYF
>TRBV12-3/TRBV12-4|11|TRBJ2-3
CASTLGDTQYF
>TRBV5-1|15|TRBJ2-2
CASSWDRPNTGELFF
>TRBV5-4|15|TRBJ1-1
CASSLRDRLNTEAFF
>TRBV4-1|15|TRBJ1-4
CASSQMGWTGQKLFF
>TRBV20-1|14|TRBJ1-3
CSAEGGTSGNTIYF
>TRBV4-1|18|TRBJ1-4
CASSQDPTRSLRGEKLFF
>TRBV18|16|TRBJ1-1
CASSPLIFQQGTEAFF
>TRBV20-1|15|TRBJ2-1
CSASAGKSSYNEQFF
>TRBV5-6|15|TRBJ1-1
CASSSGLGGNTEAFF
>TRBV5-4|19|TRBJ2-5
CASSFPLSGGRRGKETQYF